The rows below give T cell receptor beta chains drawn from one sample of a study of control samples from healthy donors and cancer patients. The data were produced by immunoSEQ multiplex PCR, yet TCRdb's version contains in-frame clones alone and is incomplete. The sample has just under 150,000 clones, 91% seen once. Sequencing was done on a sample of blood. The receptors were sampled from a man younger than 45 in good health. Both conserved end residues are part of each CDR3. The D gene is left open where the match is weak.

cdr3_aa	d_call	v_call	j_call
CASSPGTRSHNEQFF	TRBD2	TRBV7-2	TRBJ2-1
CASSVDTASYGYTF	.	TRBV9	TRBJ1-2
CASSGVQGHGYTF	TRBD1	TRBV9	TRBJ1-2
CASSFGTGASPLHF	.	TRBV27	TRBJ1-6
CASSLRGAWNEKLFF	.	TRBV5-6	TRBJ1-4
CASSPPGRIWTEAFF	.	TRBV3-1/TRBV3-2	TRBJ1-1
CASTKRAGFEAFF	.	TRBV7-2	TRBJ1-1
CASSIGGDSYEQYF	.	TRBV5-4	TRBJ2-7
CASSTPDRVYEQYF	TRBD1	TRBV19	TRBJ2-7
CASSPRGPPNEQFF	.	TRBV18	TRBJ2-1
CASSLGLAANTGELFF	.	TRBV5-1	TRBJ2-2
CASSPPQFNYGYTF	.	TRBV18	TRBJ1-2
CASSLEGFTEAFF	.	TRBV5-1	TRBJ1-1
CASSLQGAGYQPQHF	TRBD1	TRBV28	TRBJ1-5
CASSSQGGALYNEQFF	.	TRBV7-2	TRBJ2-1
CASSLQGSNYGYTF	TRBD1	TRBV13	TRBJ1-2
CASSYSPGQTDNGYTF	.	TRBV6-5	TRBJ1-2
CASSLVDNEQFF	.	TRBV11-3	TRBJ2-1
CAIRTDGSLEDTQYF	.	TRBV10-3	TRBJ2-3
CASSPTTNTGELFF	.	TRBV7-2	TRBJ2-2
CATSGSWNSPLHF	.	TRBV15	TRBJ1-6
CASSYSGRGMNTEAFF	.	TRBV6-5	TRBJ1-1
CASSLGAGVRDTQYF	TRBD2	TRBV13	TRBJ2-3
CASSQGERGYTDTQYF	TRBD2	TRBV3-1/TRBV3-2	TRBJ2-3
CASSLSGTSGNEQFF	TRBD2	TRBV11-3	TRBJ2-1
CASSLPDRYNEQFF	.	TRBV11-3	TRBJ2-1
CASSLSDLGTSTDTQYF	.	TRBV27	TRBJ2-3